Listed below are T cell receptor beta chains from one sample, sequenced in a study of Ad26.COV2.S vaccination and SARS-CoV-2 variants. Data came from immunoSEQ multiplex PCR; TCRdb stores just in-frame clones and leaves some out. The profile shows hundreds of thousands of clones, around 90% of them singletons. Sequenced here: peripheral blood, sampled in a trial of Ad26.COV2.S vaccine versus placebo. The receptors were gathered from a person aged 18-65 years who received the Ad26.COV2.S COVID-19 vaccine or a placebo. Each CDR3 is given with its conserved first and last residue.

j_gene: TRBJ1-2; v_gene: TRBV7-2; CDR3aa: CASSPITGVGGYTF
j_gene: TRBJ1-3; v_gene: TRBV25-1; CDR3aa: CASSETGTSGNTIYF
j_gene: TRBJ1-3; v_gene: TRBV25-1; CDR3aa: CASQSGTGNTIYF
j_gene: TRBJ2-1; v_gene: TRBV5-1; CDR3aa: CASSLDGYEQFF
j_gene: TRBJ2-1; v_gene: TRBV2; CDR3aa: CASSDRTSSDEQFF
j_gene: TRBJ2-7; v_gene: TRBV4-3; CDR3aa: CASSQEDGSYEQYF
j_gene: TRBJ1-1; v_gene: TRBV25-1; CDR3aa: CASSGQGWGTEAFF
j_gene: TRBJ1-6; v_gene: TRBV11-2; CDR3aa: CASSLGYSPLHF
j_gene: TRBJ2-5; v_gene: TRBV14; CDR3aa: CASRRSGSGSQETQYF
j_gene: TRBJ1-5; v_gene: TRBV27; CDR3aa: CASSLTGRGYQPQHF
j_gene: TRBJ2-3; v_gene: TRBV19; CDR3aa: CASSLKGQGTDTQYF
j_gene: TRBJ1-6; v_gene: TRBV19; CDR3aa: CASRNDGLTNSPLHF
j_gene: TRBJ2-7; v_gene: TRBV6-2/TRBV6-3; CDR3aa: CASSYSSSSYEQYF
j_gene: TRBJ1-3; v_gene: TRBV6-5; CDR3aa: CASSYSRRSGNTIYF
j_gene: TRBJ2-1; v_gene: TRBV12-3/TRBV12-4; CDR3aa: CASSIQYEQFF
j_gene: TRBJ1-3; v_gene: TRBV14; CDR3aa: CASSPSRSGNTIYF
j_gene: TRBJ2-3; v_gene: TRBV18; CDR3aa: CASSPPSTDTQYF
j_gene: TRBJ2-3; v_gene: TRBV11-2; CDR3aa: CASSPGLLPRTDTQYF
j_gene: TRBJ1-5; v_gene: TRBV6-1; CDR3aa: CASSEANGGGQPQHF
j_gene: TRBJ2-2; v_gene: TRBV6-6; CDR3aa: CASSLQGVGELFF
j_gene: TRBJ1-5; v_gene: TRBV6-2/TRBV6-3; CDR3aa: CASSYTGVSQPQHF
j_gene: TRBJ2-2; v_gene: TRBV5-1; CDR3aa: CASSLGLATGELFF
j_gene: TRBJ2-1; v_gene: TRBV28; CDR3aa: CASSPTGGLSYNEQFF
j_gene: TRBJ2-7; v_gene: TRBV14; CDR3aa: CASSQWDSTAYEQYF
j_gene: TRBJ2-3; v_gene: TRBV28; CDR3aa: CASSFGHSTGDTQYF
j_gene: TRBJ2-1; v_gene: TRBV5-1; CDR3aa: CASSRGHRDGEQFF
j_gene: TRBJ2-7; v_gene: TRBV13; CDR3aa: CASSLNLFYEQYF
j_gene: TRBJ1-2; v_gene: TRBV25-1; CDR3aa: CASSPGQGFPYGYTF
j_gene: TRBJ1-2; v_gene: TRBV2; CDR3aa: CASSEGREGYTF
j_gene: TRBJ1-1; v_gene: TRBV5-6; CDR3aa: CASSPGYGGRTEAFF
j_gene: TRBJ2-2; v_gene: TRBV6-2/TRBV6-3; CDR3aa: CASSYPGQGHGFGELFF
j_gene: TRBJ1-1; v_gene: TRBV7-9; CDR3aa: CASSRGTEAFF
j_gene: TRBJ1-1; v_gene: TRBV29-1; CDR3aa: CSVVHVNTEAFF
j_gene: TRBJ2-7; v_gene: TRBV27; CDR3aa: CASSSLQGASIYEQYF
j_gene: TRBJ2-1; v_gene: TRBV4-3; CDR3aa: CASSQGRNRANEQFF
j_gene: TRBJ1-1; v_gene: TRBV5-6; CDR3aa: CASSLQGNTEAFF
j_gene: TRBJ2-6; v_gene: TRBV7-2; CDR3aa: CASSLDSPSPNVLTF
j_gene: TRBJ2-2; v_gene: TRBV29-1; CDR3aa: CSVWTRTGELFF
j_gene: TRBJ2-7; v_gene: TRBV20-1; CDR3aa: CSASSWASGFSEQYF
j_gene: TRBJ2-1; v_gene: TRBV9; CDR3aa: CASSVNPLGEKQFF
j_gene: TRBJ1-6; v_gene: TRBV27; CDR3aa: CASSFWTDYNSPLHF